This is a list of T cell receptor beta chains from one sample in a study of cytomegalovirus exposure and HLA in healthy donors. Some clones are missing from TCRdb's copy, which holds only in-frame ones; the method was immunoSEQ multiplex PCR. The sample lists over 200,000 clones; 85% to 90% were seen once. The specimen was PBMCs. These receptors all come from a human donor in good health. CDR3s include the opening cysteine and the closing phenylalanine or tryptophan. Each record gives: D gene, clone size, J gene, V gene, CDR3 DNA, CDR3 protein. A D gene is named only where the DNA matches it firmly. Clone size is stated in some rows and not others, as once, few, many or a class when expanded.

NA NA TRBJ1-5 TRBV19 TGTGCCAGTAGTATCCGGAGGGGCAATCAGCCCCAGCATTTT CASSIRRGNQPQHF
TRBD2 NA TRBJ2-7 TRBV6-5 TGTGCCAGCAGTTTCTATAGCGGGAGTCCCTACGAGCAGTACTTC CASSFYSGSPYEQYF
TRBD1 NA TRBJ2-5 TRBV6-5 TGTGCCAGCAGCGAGGAGACAGGGCACCAAGAGACCCAGTACTTC CASSEETGHQETQYF
NA NA TRBJ1-3 TRBV7-7 TGTGCTAGCAGCCCCGGAAGTAGCATGAGCTCTGGAAACACCATATATTTT CASSPGSSMSSGNTIYF
TRBD2 NA TRBJ2-1 TRBV19 TGTGCCAGTAGTATAAGACTAGCGGGAGAGAATCCTAAGACCTACAATGAGCAGTTCTTC CASSIRLAGENPKTYNEQFF
NA once TRBJ1-5 TRBV27 TGTGCCAGCAGTTCGCAGGGTGTCAATCAGCCCCAGCATTTT CASSSQGVNQPQHF
NA once TRBJ2-5 TRBV5-1 TGCGCCAGCAGCCGCTCGCTCGGCGGTTCTCAAGAGACCCAGTACTTC CASSRSLGGSQETQYF
TRBD1 NA TRBJ1-1 TRBV6-5 TGTGCCAGCAGTTTGACAGGGTACACTGAAGCTTTCTTT CASSLTGYTEAFF
TRBD1 NA TRBJ1-1 TRBV29-1 TGCAGCGGGAGGGACAGGGGCGCCACTGAAGCTTTCTTT CSGRDRGATEAFF
TRBD1 NA TRBJ2-3 TRBV28 TGTGCCAGCAGTTTGGACAGGGGGGACACAGATACGCAGTATTTT CASSLDRGDTDTQYF
NA NA TRBJ1-1 TRBV2 TGTGCCAGCAGTGCACAGGGGAACACTGAAGCTTTCTTT CASSAQGNTEAFF
NA NA TRBJ2-2 TRBV2 TGTGCCAGCACCGCGAACACCGGGGAGCTGTTTTTT CASTANTGELFF
TRBD2 NA TRBJ2-7 TRBV5-1 TGCGCCAGCAGCTTAACCGGGACTAGCGGGGGAAATTCCTACGAGCAGTACTTC CASSLTGTSGGNSYEQYF
TRBD1 NA TRBJ2-2 TRBV14 TGTGCCAGCAGCGACCATCCCACAGGGGCGCTAATCACCGGGGAGCTGTTTTTT CASSDHPTGALITGELFF
NA NA TRBJ2-7 TRBV30 TGTGCCTGGAGAGGTAGCGGAAACTCCTACGAGCAGTACTTC CAWRGSGNSYEQYF
NA NA TRBJ2-3 TRBV5-6 TGTGCCAGCAGCTTCCGGAGCGGAGGCACAGATACGCAGTATTTT CASSFRSGGTDTQYF
NA few TRBJ2-1 TRBV4-3 TGCGCCAGCAGCCAAGTCGGTAGGGGATGGGGTGAGCAGTTCTTC CASSQVGRGWGEQFF
TRBD2 NA TRBJ2-7 TRBV27 TGTGCCAGCAGTTTATTCGGGACTAGCGGGAGATTGGACGAGCAGTACTTC CASSLFGTSGRLDEQYF
NA once TRBJ2-5 TRBV5-1 TGCGCCAGCAGCTTGGTGGAGGGAGTGGAGACCCAGTACTTC CASSLVEGVETQYF
NA NA TRBJ1-3 TRBV5-1 TGCGCCAGCAGCGGGGACACCCTATTCTCTGGAAACACCATATATTTT CASSGDTLFSGNTIYF
NA NA TRBJ2-7 TRBV5-1 TGCGCCAGCAGCTTGGGCGCTATCACCGCCGAATCCTACGAGCAGTACTTC CASSLGAITAESYEQYF
TRBD2 NA TRBJ2-3 TRBV6-1 TGTGCCAGCAGTAAGGGACTAGCGGGTCCAGATACGCAGTATTTT CASSKGLAGPDTQYF
TRBD2 NA TRBJ2-4 TRBV27 TGTGCCAGCAGTTTAAGGCCCTTAGCGGGAGTGACCAAAAACATTCAGTACTTC CASSLRPLAGVTKNIQYF
TRBD1 NA TRBJ2-7 TRBV10-1 TGCGCCAGCAGGACCGGGACAGACTCCTACGAGCAGTACTTC CASRTGTDSYEQYF
TRBD1 NA TRBJ1-2 TRBV4-3 TGCGCCAGCAGCCCCCAGGCGGCAGGGGGCGCCGGGGGCTACACCTTC CASSPQAAGGAGGYTF
NA NA TRBJ2-7 TRBV27 TGTGCCAGCAGTTTATCCCAGGCGGGAGAGCAGTACTTC CASSLSQAGEQYF
TRBD2 NA TRBJ2-1 TRBV10-3 TGTGCCATCAGTGGAGGTAGCGGGAGGGCCTTTGCTTCCTACAATGAGCAGTTCTTC CAISGGSGRAFASYNEQFF
TRBD2 NA TRBJ2-7 TRBV7-3 TGTGCCAGCAGCTTGGGAGCGGGAGCCTACGAGCAGTACTTC CASSLGAGAYEQYF
TRBD2 NA TRBJ2-6 TRBV2 TGTGCCAGCAGTACAATCCCTCTAGCGGGGAACTCTGGGGCCAACGTCCTGACTTTC CASSTIPLAGNSGANVLTF
NA NA TRBJ1-1 TRBV28 TGTGCCAGCAGCCCCCGGGGTACTGAAGCTTTCTTT CASSPRGTEAFF
TRBD1 NA TRBJ2-7 TRBV2 TGTGCCAGCAGTGACGGACAGGCTCCTTCCTACGAGCAGTACTTC CASSDGQAPSYEQYF
TRBD1 NA TRBJ2-7 TRBV4-3 TGCGCCAGCAGCCCAGCCTACGACTTACAGGGGGTTGGCTACGAGCAGTACTTC CASSPAYDLQGVGYEQYF
TRBD2 NA TRBJ2-7 TRBV6-1 TGTGCCAGCAGTCCCAGCTCTAGCGGGAGGTACGAGCAGTACTTC CASSPSSSGRYEQYF
NA NA TRBJ2-2 TRBV10-3 TGTGCCATCAGTCGGACAGTGGGCGACACCGGGGAGCTGTTTTTT CAISRTVGDTGELFF
NA NA TRBJ1-4 TRBV6-1 TGTGCCAGCAGTGCTGTTGAAAAACTGTTTTTT CASSAVEKLFF
NA NA TRBJ2-1 TRBV28 TGTGCCAGTTTAACAGAAGGGGCCGGCAATGAGCAGTTCTTC CASLTEGAGNEQFF
NA NA TRBJ2-7 TRBV28 TGTGCCAGCAGTTTATTAACAGGGCCCTACGAGCAGTACTTC CASSLLTGPYEQYF
TRBD1 NA TRBJ2-1 TRBV19 TGTGCCAGTAGCCAGGCGGGACAGGGGATCAATGAGCAGTTCTTC CASSQAGQGINEQFF
NA NA TRBJ2-3 TRBV28 TGTGCCAGCAGTTTACTCAGGGGTAGGGCGCAGTATTTT CASSLLRGRAQYF
NA NA TRBJ1-2 TRBV19 TGTGCCAGTAGTATCCAGACAGCCCTCTATGGCTACACCTTC CASSIQTALYGYTF
NA NA TRBJ1-6 TRBV7-6 TGTGCCAGCAGCTTAGAAATTGGCTGGCCACCCCTCCACTTT CASSLEIGWPPLHF
TRBD1 NA TRBJ1-5 TRBV6-1 TGTGCCAGCAGGGGGGACAGGGATCAGCCCCAGCATTTT CASRGDRDQPQHF
TRBD1 NA TRBJ2-5 TRBV15 TGTGCCACCAGCAGCATTCAGGACAGGAGCGAGACCCAGTACTTC CATSSIQDRSETQYF